This record covers a single TCR beta chain. Its antigen remains unknown. A read error may produce the germline difference seen at one junction end. Disease duration under 2 months; hyperthyroidism patients were aged 18 to 65. Orbital computed tomography, thyroid ultrasound, serum thyroxine and TRAb, and clinical symptoms together informed the diagnoses. This sample is part of a study of T cells in Graves' hyperthyroidism and ophthalmopathy. Study-level findings and limits: It was a median roughly 6.5 months before onset that the model predicted ophthalmopathy. Blood also contained most expanded thyroid clonotypes above 0.001.

RNA transcripts gave rise to amplified TCR beta CDR3 regions. The primer set for the first-round RT-PCR of the TCR CDR3 was HTBI. TCRdb itself ran the multiplex PCR reads through MiXCR, one entry per CDR3 protein. The data show about half a million distinct CDR3 sequences, with about 20% seen just once and approximately 26% held by the top ten. The CDR3 runs 12 residues. CDR1 MNHEY and CDR2 SVGAGI come from the germline V gene. Sequenced sample: blood. This clonotype originated in a man aged 18 to 29 with Graves' hyperthyroidism. The chain has TRBV6-5 and TRBJ1-2; possible D gene TRBD1, 6 bases. CDR3 residues: CASSYEGGRMVF. CDR3 bases: TGTGCCAGCAGTTACGAGGGGGGGCGGATGGTTTTC.